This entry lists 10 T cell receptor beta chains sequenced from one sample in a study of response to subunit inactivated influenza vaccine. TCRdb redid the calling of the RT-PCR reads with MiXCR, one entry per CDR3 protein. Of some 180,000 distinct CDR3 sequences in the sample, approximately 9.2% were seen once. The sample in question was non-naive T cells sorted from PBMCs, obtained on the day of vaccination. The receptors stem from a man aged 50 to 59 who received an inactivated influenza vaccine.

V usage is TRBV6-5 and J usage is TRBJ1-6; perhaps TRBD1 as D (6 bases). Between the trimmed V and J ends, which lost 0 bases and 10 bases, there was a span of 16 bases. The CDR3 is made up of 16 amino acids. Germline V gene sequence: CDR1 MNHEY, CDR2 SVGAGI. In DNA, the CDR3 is TGTGCCAGCAGTTACTCCGGGGGACAAGCTGCCTCACCCCTCCACTTT. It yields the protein CASSYSGGQAASPLHF.

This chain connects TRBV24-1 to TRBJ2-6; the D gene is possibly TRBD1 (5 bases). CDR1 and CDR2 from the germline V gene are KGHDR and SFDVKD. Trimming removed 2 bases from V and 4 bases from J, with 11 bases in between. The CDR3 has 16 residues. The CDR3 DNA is TGTGCCACCAGTGATTATCAGGGAACAGGGGCCAACGTCCTGACTTTC. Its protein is CATSDYQGTGANVLTF.

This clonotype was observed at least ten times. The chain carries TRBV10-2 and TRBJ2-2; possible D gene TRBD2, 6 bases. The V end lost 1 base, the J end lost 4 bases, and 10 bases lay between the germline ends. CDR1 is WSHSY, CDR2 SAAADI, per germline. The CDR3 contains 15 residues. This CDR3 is CASSELAALTGELFF. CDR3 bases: TGCGCCAGCAGTGAGTTAGCGGCTCTCACCGGGGAGCTGTTTTTT.

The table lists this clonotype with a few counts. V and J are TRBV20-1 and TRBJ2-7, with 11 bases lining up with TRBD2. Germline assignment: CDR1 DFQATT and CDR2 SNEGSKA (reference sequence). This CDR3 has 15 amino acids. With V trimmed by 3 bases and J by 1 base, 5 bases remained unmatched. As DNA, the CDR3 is TGCAGTGCTAGTAGCGGACTAGCGGGTTCCTACGAGCAGTACTTC. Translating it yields CSASSGLAGSYEQYF.

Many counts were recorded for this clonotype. The CDR3 is CASTRRGRFSEAFF. CDR3 nucleotide sequence: TGTGCCAGCACCAGACGGGGGAGGTTTTCTGAAGCTTTCTTT. The chain uses TRBV5-6 and TRBJ1-1; TRBD1 is a possible D gene (5 bases). The length of the CDR3 is 14 residues. With 6 bases removed from V and 6 bases from J, the gap between germline ends came to 18 bases. CDR1 SGHDT and CDR2 YYEEEE come from the germline V gene.

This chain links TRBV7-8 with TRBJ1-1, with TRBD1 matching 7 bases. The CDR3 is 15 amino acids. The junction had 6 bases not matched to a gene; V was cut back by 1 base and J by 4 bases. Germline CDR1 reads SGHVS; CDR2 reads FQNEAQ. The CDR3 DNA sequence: TGTGCCAGCAGCTTAGTTGGCAGGGGGGCCACTGAAGCTTTCTTT. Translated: CASSLVGRGATEAFF.

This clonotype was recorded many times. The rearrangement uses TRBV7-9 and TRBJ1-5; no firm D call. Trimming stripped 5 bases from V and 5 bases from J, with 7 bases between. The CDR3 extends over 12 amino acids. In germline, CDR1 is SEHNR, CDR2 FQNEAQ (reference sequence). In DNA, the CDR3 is TGTGCCAGCAGCGTCGGAGATCAGCCCCAGCATTTT. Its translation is CASSVGDQPQHF.

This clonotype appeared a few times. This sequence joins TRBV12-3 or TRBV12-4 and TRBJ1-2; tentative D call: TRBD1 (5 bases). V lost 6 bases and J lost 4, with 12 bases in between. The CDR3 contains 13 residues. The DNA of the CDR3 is TGTGCCAGCAGCCTGGGACGGTTCTATGGCTACACCTTC. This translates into CASSLGRFYGYTF.

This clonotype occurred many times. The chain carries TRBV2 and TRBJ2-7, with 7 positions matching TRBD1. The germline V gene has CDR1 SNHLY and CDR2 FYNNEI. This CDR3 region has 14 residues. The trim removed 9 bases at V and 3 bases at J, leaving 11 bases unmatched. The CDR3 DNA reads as TGTGCCAGTTTATTCGGGACAGACCACTACGAGCAGTACTTC. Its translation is CASLFGTDHYEQYF. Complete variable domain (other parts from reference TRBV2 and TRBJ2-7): EPEVTQTPSHQVTQMGQEVILRCVPISNHLYFYWYRQILGQKVEFLVSFYNNEISEKSEIFDDQFSVERPDGSNFTLKIRSTKLEDSAMYFCASLFGTDHYEQYFGPGTRLTVT.

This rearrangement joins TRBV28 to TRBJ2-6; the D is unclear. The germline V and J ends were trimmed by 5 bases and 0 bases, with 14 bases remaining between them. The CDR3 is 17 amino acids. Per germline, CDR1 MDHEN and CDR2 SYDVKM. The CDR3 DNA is TGTGCCAGCAGTCCTGGGCACCATTTCTCTGGGGCCAACGTCCTGACTTTC. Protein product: CASSPGHHFSGANVLTF.